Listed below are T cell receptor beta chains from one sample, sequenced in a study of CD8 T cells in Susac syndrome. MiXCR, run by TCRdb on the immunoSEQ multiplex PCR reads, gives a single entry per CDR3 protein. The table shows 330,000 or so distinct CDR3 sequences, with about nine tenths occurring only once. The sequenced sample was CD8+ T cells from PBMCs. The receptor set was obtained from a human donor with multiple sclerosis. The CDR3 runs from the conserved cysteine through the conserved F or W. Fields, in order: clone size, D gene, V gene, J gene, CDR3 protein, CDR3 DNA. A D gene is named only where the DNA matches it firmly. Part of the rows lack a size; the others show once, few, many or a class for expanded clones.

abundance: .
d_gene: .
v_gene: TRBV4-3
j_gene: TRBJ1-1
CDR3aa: CASSQDLGLSYTEAFF
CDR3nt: TGCGCCAGCAGCCAAGATCTCGGCCTATCTTACACTGAAGCTTTCTTT

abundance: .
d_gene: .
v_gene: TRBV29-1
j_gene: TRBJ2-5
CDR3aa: CSGAGSQETQYF
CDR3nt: TGCAGCGGTGCGGGATCCCAAGAGACCCAGTACTTC

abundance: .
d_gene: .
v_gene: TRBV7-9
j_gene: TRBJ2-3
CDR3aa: CASSDAADTQYF
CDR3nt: TGTGCCAGCAGTGACGCCGCGGATACGCAGTATTTT

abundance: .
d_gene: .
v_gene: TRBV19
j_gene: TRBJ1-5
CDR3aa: CASSITTGVANQPQHF
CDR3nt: TGTGCCAGTAGTATTACAACAGGCGTCGCCAATCAGCCCCAGCATTTT

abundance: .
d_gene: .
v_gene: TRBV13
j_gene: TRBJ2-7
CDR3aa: CASSLQGSEEQYF
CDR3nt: TGTGCCAGCAGCTTACAGGGTTCGGAAGAGCAGTACTTC

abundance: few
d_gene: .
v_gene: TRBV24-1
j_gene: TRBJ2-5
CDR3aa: CATSDTRGETQYF
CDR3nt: TGTGCCACCAGTGATACCCGGGGAGAGACCCAGTACTTC

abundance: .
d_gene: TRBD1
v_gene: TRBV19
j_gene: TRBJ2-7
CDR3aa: CASGGQGVYEQYF
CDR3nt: TGTGCCAGCGGGGGACAGGGTGTCTACGAGCAGTACTTC

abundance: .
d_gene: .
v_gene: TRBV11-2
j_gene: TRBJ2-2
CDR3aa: CASSLGGYREVDTGELFF
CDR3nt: TGTGCCAGCAGCTTAGGTGGTTACAGGGAAGTGGACACCGGGGAGCTGTTTTTT

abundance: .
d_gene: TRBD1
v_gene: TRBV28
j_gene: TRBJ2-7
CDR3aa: CASKAGGAYEQYF
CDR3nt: TGTGCCAGCAAGGCAGGGGGCGCCTACGAGCAGTACTTC

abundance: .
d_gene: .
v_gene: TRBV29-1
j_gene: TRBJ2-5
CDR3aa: CSVGWGEETQYF
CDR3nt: TGCAGCGTTGGCTGGGGGGAAGAGACCCAGTACTTC

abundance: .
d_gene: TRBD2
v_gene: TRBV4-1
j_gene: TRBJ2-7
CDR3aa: CASSQASGTSVYEQYF
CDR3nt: TGCGCCAGCAGCCAGGCATCCGGGACTAGCGTCTACGAGCAGTACTTC

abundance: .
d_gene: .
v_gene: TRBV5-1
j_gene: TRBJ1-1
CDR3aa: CASNRGFPMVTEAFF
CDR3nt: TGCGCCAGCAATAGGGGGTTCCCAATGGTCACTGAAGCTTTCTTT

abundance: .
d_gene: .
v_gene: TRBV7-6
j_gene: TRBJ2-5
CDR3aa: CASSLAPHGAGTQYF
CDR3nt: TGTGCCAGCAGCTTAGCCCCACACGGGGCAGGGACCCAGTACTTC

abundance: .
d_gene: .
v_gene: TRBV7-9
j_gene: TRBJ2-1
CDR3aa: CASTLNANEQFF
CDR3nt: TGTGCCAGCACCCTCAACGCCAATGAGCAGTTCTTC

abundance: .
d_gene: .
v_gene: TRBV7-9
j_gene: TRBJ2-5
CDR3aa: CASRPGGQETQYF
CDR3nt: TGTGCCAGCAGGCCTGGGGGACAAGAGACCCAGTACTTC

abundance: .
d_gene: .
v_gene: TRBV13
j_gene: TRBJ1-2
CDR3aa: CASSSQGFRAGYTF
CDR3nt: TGTGCCAGCAGCTCTCAGGGATTCAGGGCTGGCTACACCTTC